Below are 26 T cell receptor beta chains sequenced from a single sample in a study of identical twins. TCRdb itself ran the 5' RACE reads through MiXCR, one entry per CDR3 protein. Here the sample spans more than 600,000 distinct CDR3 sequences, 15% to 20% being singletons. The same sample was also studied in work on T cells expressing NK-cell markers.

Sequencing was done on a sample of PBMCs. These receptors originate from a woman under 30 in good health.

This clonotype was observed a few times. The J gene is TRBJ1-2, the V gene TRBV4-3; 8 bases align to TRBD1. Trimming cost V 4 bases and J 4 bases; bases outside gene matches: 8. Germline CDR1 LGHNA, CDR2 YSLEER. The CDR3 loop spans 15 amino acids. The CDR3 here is CASSPEPTGAYGYTF. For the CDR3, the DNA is TGCGCCAGCAGCCCGGAACCGACAGGGGCCTATGGCTACACCTTC.

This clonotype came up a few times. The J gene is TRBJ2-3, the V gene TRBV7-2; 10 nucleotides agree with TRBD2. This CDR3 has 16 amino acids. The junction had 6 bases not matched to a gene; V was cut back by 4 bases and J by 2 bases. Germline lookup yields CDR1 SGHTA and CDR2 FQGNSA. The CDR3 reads CASSSNLAGDTDTQYF. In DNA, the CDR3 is TGTGCCAGCAGCTCCAATCTAGCGGGGGACACAGATACGCAGTATTTT.

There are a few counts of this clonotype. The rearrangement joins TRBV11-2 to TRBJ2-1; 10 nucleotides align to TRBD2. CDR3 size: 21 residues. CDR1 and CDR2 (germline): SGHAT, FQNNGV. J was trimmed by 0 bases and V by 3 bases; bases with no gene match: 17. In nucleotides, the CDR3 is TGTGCCAGCAGCTTCTATCCCCCGACTAGCGGGCCGATAAGCTCCTACAATGAGCAGTTCTTC. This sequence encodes CASSFYPPTSGPISSYNEQFF.

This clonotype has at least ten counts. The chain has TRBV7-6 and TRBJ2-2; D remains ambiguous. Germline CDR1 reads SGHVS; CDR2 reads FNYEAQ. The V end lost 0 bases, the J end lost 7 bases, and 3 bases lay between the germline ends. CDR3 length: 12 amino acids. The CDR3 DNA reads TGTGCCAGCAGCTTAGCTGGCGGGGAGCTGTTTTTT. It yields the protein CASSLAGGELFF. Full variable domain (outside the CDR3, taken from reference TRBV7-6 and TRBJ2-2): GAGVSQSPRYKVTKRGQDVALRCDPISGHVSLYWYRQALGQGPEFLTYFNYEAQQDKSGLPNDRFSAERPEGSISTLTIQRTEQRDSAMYRCASSLAGGELFFGEGSRLTVL.

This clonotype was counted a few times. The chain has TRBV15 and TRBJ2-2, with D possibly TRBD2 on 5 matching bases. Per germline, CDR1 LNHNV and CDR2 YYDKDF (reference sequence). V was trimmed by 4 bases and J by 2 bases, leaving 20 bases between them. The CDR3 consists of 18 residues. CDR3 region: CATSKDLFPAANTGELFF. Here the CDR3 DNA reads TGTGCCACCAGCAAAGATCTATTTCCAGCGGCAAACACCGGGGAGCTGTTTTTT.

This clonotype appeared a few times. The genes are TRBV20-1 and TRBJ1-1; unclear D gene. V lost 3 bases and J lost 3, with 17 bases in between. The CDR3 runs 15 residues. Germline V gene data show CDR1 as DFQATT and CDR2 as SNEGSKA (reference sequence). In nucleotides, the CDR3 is TGCAGTGCTAGGGGGTATGTCGGACGGGACACTGAAGCTTTCTTT. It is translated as CSARGYVGRDTEAFF.

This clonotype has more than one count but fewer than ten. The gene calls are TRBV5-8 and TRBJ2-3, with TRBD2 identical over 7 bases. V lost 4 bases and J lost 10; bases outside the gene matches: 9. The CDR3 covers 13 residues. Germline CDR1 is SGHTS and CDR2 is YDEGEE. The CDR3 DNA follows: TGTGCCAGCAGCCCTAGGACTAGTCTTTCGCAGTATTTT. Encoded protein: CASSPRTSLSQYF.

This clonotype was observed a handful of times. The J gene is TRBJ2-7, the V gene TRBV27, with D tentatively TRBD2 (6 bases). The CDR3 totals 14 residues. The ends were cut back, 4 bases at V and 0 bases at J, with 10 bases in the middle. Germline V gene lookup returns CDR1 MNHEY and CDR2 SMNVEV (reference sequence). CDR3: CASSWEVGSYEQYF. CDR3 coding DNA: TGTGCCAGCAGTTGGGAGGTGGGCTCCTACGAGCAGTACTTC.

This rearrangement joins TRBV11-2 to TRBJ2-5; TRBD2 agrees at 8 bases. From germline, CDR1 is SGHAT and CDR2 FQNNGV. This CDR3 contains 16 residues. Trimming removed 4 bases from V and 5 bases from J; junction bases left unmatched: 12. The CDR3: CASSCPPSGSCETQYF. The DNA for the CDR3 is TGTGCCAGCAGCTGCCCCCCTAGCGGGTCTTGCGAGACCCAGTACTTC.

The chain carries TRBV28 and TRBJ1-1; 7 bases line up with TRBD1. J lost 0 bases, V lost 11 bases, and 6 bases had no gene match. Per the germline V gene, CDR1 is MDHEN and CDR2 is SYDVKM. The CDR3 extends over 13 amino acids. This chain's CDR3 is CASHRGMNTEAFF. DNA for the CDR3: TGTGCCTCCCACAGGGGTATGAACACTGAAGCTTTCTTT.

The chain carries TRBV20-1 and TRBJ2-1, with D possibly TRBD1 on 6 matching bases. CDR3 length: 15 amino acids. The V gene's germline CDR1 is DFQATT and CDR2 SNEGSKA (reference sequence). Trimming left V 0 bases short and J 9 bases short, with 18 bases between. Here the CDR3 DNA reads TGCAGTGCTAGAGAAGAGCGTAGGGGGTTGCTTGAGCAGTTCTTC. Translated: CSAREERRGLLEQFF.

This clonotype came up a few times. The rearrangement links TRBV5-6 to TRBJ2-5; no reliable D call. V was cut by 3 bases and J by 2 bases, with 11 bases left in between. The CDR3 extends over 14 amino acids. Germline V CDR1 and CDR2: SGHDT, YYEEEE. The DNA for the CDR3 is TGTGCCAGCAGCTCCGCGGCGAAGCAAGAGACCCAGTACTTC. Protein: CASSSAAKQETQYF.

CDR3 nucleotide sequence: TGTGCCAGCCAGAATAGGGGGGCCTCAGATACGCAGTATTTT. This translates into CASQNRGASDTQYF. The gene calls are TRBV25-1 and TRBJ2-3; either TRBD1 or TRBD2 may supply D (6 bases each). This CDR3 is 14 amino acids long. Germline assignment: CDR1 MGHDK and CDR2 SYGVNS. The V gene lost 8 bases and the J gene lost 4 bases, with 16 bases spanning the gap.

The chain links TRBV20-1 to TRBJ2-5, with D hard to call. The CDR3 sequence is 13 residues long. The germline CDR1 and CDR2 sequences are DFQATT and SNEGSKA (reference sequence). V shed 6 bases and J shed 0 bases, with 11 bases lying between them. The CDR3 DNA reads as TGCAGTGCCGGGTCGTTCGACCAAGAGACCCAGTACTTC. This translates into CSAGSFDQETQYF.

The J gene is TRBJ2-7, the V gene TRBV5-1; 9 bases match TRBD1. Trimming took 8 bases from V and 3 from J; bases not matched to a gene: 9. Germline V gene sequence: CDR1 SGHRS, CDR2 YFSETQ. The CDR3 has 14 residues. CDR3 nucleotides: TGCGCCAGTAGCATCCTGACAGGGGGCTACGAGCAGTACTTC. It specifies CASSILTGGYEQYF. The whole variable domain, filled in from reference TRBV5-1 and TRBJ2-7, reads KAGVTQTPRYLIKTRGQQVTLSCSPISGHRSVSWYQQTPGQGLQFLFEYFSETQRNKGNFPGRFSGRQFSNSRSEMNVSTLELGDSALYLCASSILTGGYEQYFGPGTRLTVT.

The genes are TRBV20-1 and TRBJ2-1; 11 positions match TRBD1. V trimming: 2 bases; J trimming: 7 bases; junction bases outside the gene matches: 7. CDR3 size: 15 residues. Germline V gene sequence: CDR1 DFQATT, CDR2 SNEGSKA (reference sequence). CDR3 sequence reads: CSARRDRGWRNEQFF. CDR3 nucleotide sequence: TGCAGTGCTAGACGGGACAGGGGGTGGAGGAATGAGCAGTTCTTC.

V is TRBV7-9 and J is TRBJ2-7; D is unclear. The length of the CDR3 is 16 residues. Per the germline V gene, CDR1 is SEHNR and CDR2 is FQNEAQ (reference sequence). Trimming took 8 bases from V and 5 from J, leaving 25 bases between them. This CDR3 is CASEPSFRKRNDEQYF. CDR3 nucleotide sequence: TGTGCCAGCGAGCCAAGTTTTCGCAAGAGGAACGACGAGCAGTACTTC.

CDR3 residues: CASSLGADEQYF. CDR3 DNA sequence: TGTGCCAGCAGCTTAGGGGCGGACGAGCAGTACTTC. The chain is built from TRBV7-6 and TRBJ2-7; D uncertain. This CDR3 has 12 residues. Germline V lookup: CDR1 SGHVS, CDR2 FNYEAQ. V shed 1 base and J shed 5 bases, with 6 bases lying between them.

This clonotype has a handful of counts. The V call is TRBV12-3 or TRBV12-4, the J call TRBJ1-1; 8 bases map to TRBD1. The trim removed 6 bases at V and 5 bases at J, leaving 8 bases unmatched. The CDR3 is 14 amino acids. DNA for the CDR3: TGTGCCAGCAGCACCGGGACAGGTTGGACTGAAGCTTTCTTT. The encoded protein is CASSTGTGWTEAFF.

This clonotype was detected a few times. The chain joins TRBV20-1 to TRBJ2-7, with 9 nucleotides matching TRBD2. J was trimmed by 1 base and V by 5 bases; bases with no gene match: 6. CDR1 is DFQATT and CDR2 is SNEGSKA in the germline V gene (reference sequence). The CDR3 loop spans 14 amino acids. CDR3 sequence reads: CSAFPAGGSYEQYF. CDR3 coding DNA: TGCAGTGCTTTTCCAGCGGGAGGTTCCTACGAGCAGTACTTC.

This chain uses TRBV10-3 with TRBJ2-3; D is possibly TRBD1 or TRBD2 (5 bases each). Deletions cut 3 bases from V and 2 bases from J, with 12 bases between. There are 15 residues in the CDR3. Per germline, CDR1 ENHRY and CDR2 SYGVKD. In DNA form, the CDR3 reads TGTGCCATCAGTGATCAGGGACGCCCCACAGATACGCAGTATTTT. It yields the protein CAISDQGRPTDTQYF.

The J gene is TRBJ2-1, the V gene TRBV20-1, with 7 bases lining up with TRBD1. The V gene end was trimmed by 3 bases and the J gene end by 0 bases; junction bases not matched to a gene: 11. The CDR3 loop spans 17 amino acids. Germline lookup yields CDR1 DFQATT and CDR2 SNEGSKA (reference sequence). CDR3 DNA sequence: TGCAGTGCTAGGCATTCCGGGACAGCCTTCTCCTACAATGAGCAGTTCTTC. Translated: CSARHSGTAFSYNEQFF.

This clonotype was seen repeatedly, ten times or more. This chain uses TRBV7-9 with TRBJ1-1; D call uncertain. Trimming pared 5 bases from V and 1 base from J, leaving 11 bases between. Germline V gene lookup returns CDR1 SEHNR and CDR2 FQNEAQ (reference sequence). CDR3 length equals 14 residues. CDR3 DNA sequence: TGTGCCAGCAGCCGAGGACGAGAGAACACTGAAGCTTTCTTT. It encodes CASSRGRENTEAFF.

The CDR3 bases are TGCAGTGCTAGAGTAAGGTCTAGCACAGATACGCAGTATTTT. Translating it yields CSARVRSSTDTQYF. This chain uses TRBV20-1 with TRBJ2-3, with D unresolved. With 1 base removed from V and 0 bases from J, the gap between germline ends came to 8 bases. Germline-derived CDR1 and CDR2 are DFQATT and SNEGSKA (reference sequence). The CDR3 is made up of 14 amino acids.

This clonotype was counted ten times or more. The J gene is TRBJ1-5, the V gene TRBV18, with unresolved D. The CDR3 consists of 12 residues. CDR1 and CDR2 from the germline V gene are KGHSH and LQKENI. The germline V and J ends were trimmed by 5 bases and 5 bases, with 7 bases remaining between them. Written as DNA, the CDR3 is TGTGCCAGCTCAACGGAGGATCAGCCCCAGCATTTT. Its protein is CASSTEDQPQHF.

CDR3 region: CASSPRSASSYNEQFF. In DNA form, the CDR3 reads TGCGCCAGCAGCCCCCGGTCGGCCAGCTCCTACAATGAGCAGTTCTTC. This rearrangement joins TRBV5-1 to TRBJ2-1, with unresolved D. The CDR3 runs to 16 residues. Germline V gene lookup returns CDR1 SGHRS and CDR2 YFSETQ. The ends were cut back, 4 bases at V and 0 bases at J, with 14 bases in the middle.